Sequencing of this TCR beta chain was carried out in a study of CD8 T cells in ankylosing spondylitis (dated by TCRdb to 2017 to 2019). Context from the whole study: T cell receptor beta repertoires were profiled in healthy donors and ankylosing spondylitis patients so that disease-linked TCR variants could be found. Peripheral blood was sampled, and synovial fluid was additionally collected from ankylosing spondylitis patients. The full study cohort comprised about 25 ankylosing spondylitis patients and 85 to 120 healthy donors. Beyond this particular receptor, the publication reports: The disease-linked clones had a CD8+ phenotype and were found at relatively low frequencies in peripheral blood. Some TCR beta motif variants had previously been reported in synovial fluid and blood of reactive arthritis patients, which suggested common disease-initiation mechanisms. Significant enrichment of the disease-linked clones was reported in matched synovial fluid samples from ankylosing spondylitis patients. A TCR beta motif of eight highly homologous amino acid variants appeared characteristic of blood from ankylosing spondylitis patients.

The germline V gene supplies CDR1 SGHRS and CDR2 YFSETQ. V sheds 1 base and J sheds 3 bases, leaving 13 bases between their ends. The CDR3 contains 15 residues, cysteine and phenylalanine counted. Only the CDR3 DNA stays, 45 bases, in frame from base 1. This sample was sequenced with an Illumina HiSeq 2500. Quantitative 5'-RACE with molecular barcodes was the method used to prepare the TCR beta libraries. In the paper's pipeline: Disease-linked TCR variants were identified with a new computational method built on a probabilistic model of VDJ rearrangement. TCRdb took the public reads, trimmed them with fastp at Q25, ran MiXCR for clone calling and kept in-frame beta chains. CDR3 protein sequences are deduplicated, and each keeps its most common genes and DNA. TCRdb's processing, not the study's, gives the V and J calls here. The sample table shows fewer than 650,000 distinct CDR3 sequences, and roughly 12% are seen once. Around 7% of the sample lies in the top ten.

Comments on this clonotype: What antigen it recognizes has not been identified. Base qualities are not at hand, and no much larger clone is one base apart.

The TCR originated in a male donor with ankylosing spondylitis. The sequenced sample consisted of blood, either unsorted or a sorted T cell fraction (not recorded which). The rearrangement joined TRBV5-1 to TRBJ1-1; 5 matching bases give a weak D call of TRBD1. The base sequence is TGCGCCAGCAGCTTGATGGGGGGAGGGGACACTGAAGCTTTCTTT. Its coded protein is CASSLMGGGDTEAFF.